This T cell receptor beta chain came from a study of CXCR3-negative and CXCR3-positive naive CD8 T cells. General study points: CXCR3-positive naive cells had more hydrophobic TRB CDR3s than CXCR3-negative naive cells. Both of the naive subsets showed about the same high diversity, but memory CD8+ cells had much less. Naive cells used TRBV-TRBJ genes in much the same way whether CXCR3-negative or CXCR3-positive; memory cells did not.

The method, 5' RACE with UMI labels, was used to prepare the TRB cDNA libraries. TCRdb re-called the 5' RACE reads, yielding one record per CDR3 amino acid sequence without DNA. The table lists around 96,000 distinct CDR3 sequences, with over 1.5% in the top ten. Naive CD8+ T cells showed a CD45RO-CCR7+CD27+CD95- phenotype. This CDR3 has 12 amino acids. The germline V gene encodes CDR1 SGHTA and CDR2 FQGNSA. Comments on this clonotype: Its specificity is unknown.

This sequence originates from a human donor in good health. Some clones in this sample may be carry-over from other donors' samples. Input material: naive CXCR3- CD8+ T cells from blood. Subset given: CD45RO-CCR7+CD27+CD95- naive CD8+ T cells lacking CXCR3 (TNR3-). This chain links TRBV7-2 with TRBJ2-3; the D call of TRBD2 rests on TCRdb alone, since no DNA is present to check it. CDR3 protein: CASTSSGDTQYF.